One TCR beta chain is described in this entry. Its antigen is not known. This entry comes from a study of beta chain features in type 1 diabetes. Study as a whole: In all, around 100,000,000 sorted cells from all samples were analyzed.

Broader study findings: Moderately but significantly shorter TCRB CDR3s were found in Type 1 diabetes patients in all four CD4+ subsets.

This CDR3 region has 15 residues. Germline trimming cut 4 bases from V and 3 bases from J; bases unmatched to any gene: 6. Germline loops: CDR1 SGHRS, CDR2 YFSETQ. Staining for CD45RO/CCR7/CD25/CD127/CD95/CD27 allowed sorting of CD4+ naive, central memory, regulatory and stem cell-like memory cells. Sequencing targeted expressed TCRB transcripts, as all isolated RNA had been reverse transcribed. Some 3.6 million reads on average were seen across naive, central memory and regulatory T cell samples. Using immunoSEQ multiplex PCR, the repertoire was profiled, and TCRdb retains in-frame clones only, with some absent. The data show under 300,000 clones, roughly 14% seen once.

This TCR was sampled from a man aged 25 to 40 with type 1 diabetes. Material for sequencing was naive CD4+ T cells from blood. The chain recombines TRBV5-1 with TRBJ2-7; 11 bases align to TRBD2. CDR3 DNA sequence: TGCGCCAGCAGCGCCGCCGGGACTAGCGGCTACGAGCAGTACTTC. Its translation: CASSAAGTSGYEQYF.